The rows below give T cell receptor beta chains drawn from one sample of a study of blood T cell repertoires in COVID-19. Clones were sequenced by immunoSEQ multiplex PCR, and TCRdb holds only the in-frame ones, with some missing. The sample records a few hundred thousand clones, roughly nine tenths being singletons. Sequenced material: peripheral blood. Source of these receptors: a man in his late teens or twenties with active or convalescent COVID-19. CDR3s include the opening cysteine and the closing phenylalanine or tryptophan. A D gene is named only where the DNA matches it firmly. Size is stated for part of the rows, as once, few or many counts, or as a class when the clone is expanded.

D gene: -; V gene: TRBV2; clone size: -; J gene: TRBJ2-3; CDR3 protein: CASNRAPRTDTQYF; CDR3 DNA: TGTGCCAGCAACAGGGCCCCTCGCACAGATACGCAGTATTTT
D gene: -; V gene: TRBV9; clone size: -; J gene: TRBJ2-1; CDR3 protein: CASSPSGAYNEQFF; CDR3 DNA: TGTGCCAGCAGCCCCTCCGGGGCCTACAATGAGCAGTTCTTC
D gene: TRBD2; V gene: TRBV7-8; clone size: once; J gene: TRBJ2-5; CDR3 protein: CASSSGLAGGMGETQYF; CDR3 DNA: TGTGCCAGCAGCTCTGGACTAGCGGGAGGCATGGGGGAGACCCAGTACTTC
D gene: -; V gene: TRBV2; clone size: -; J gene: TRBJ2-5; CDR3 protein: CASSAERGQEETQYF; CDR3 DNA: TGTGCCAGCAGTGCGGAGCGGGGACAGGAAGAGACCCAGTACTTC
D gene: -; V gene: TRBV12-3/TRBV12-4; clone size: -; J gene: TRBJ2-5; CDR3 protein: CASSFGDRPYF; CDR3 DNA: TGTGCCAGCAGTTTCGGCGACAGGCCGTACTTC
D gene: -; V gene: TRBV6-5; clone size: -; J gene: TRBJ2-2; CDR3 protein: CASSWSTRGTGELFF; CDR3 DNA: TGTGCCAGCAGCTGGTCGACTAGAGGGACCGGGGAGCTGTTTTTT
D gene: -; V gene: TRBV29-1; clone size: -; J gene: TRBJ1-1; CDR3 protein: CSVEGRGTEAFF; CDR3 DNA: TGCAGCGTTGAAGGTAGGGGCACTGAAGCTTTCTTT
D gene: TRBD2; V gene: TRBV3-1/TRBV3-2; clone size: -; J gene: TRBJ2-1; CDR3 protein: CASSPGTSDYNEQFF; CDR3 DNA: TGTGCCAGCAGCCCCGGGACTAGCGATTACAATGAGCAGTTCTTC
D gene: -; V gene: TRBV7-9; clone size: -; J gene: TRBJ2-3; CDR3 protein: CASSRTSGGYTQYF; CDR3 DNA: TGTGCCAGCAGCCGGACGTCCGGGGGATATACGCAGTATTTT
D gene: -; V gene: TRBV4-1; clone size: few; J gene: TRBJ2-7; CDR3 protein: CASSQGAMSLEQYF; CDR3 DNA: TGCGCCAGCAGCCAAGGAGCCATGTCTCTCGAGCAGTACTTC
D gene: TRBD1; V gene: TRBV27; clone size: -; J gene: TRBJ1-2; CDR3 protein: CASRQGANYGYTF; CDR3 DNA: TGTGCCAGCAGACAGGGGGCGAACTATGGCTACACCTTC
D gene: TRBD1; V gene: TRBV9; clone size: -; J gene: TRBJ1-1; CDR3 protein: CASSVGAGTGYGDTEAFF; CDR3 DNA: TGTGCCAGCAGCGTTGGGGCCGGGACAGGGTACGGGGACACTGAAGCTTTCTTT